A single sample is the source of the 8 T cell receptor beta chains below, sequenced in a study of T cell repertoires in ileal Crohn's disease. Time point meaning: neoterminal ileum biopsy at postoperative endoscopy, about 6 months after surgery. Only in-frame clones appear in the TCRdb table, and some are missing; sequencing was by immunoSEQ multiplex PCR. The table has more than 12,000 clones, around 78% seen once. Input material: ileal tissue. Receptors originate from an adult with Crohn's disease.

The chain uses TRBV27 and TRBJ2-7; 8 bases are shared with TRBD2. This CDR3 is 16 amino acids long. Germline loops: CDR1 MNHEY, CDR2 SMNVEV (reference sequence). V gave up 3 bases and J gave up 0 bases; unmatched junction bases: 7. The DNA of the CDR3 is TGTGCCAGCAGTTTTTTCGGAACTAGCGGCTCCTACGAGCAGTACTTC. It encodes CASSFFGTSGSYEQYF.

V is TRBV7-7 and J is TRBJ2-2; D gene ambiguous. The V end lost 10 bases, the J end lost 4 bases, and 10 bases lay between the germline ends. The V gene's germline CDR1 is SSHAT and CDR2 FNYEAQ (reference sequence). The CDR3 covers 12 residues. The CDR3 DNA sequence: TGTGCCACGCCGGGCCCCACCGGGGAGCTGTTTTTT. This translates into CATPGPTGELFF.

The chain carries TRBV4-3 and TRBJ1-1; D gene ambiguous. The CDR3 runs to 15 residues. V lost 0 bases to trimming and J lost 1 base, with 9 bases between them. Germline CDR1 is LGHNA and CDR2 is YSLEER. The CDR3, as DNA: TGCGCCAGCAGCCAAGATTTACCCACGAACACTGAAGCTTTCTTT. It codes for CASSQDLPTNTEAFF.

This clone was observed once. CDR3 DNA: TGTGCCAGCAGCAAGGGGCAGGGGAACACCGGGGAGCTGTTTTTT. Amino acids: CASSKGQGNTGELFF. The J gene is TRBJ2-2, the V gene TRBV21-1; the DNA was not compared with TRBD1, the D call given in the table. TRBV21-1 is a recognized pseudogene. This CDR3 comprises 15 residues.

This clone was detected a few times. In DNA form, the CDR3 reads TGTGCCATCAAACCTGGGACAGGCATCAATGAGCAGTTCTTC. Amino acid sequence: CAIKPGTGINEQFF. V and J are TRBV6-1 and TRBJ2-1; 8 bases line up with TRBD1. Trimming took 10 bases from V and 6 from J; bases not matched to a gene: 11. CDR3 length: 14 amino acids. Germline V gene sequence: CDR1 MNHNS, CDR2 SASEGT.

The chain combines TRBV7-2 with TRBJ1-2; D is ambiguous. Germline V gene sequence: CDR1 SGHTA, CDR2 FQGNSA. The CDR3 has 15 residues. The V gene lost 2 bases and the J gene lost 3 bases, with 13 bases spanning the gap. CDR3 bases: TGTGCCAGCAGCTTAAATCGCTTACTAGACTATGGCTACACCTTC. This gives the protein CASSLNRLLDYGYTF.

This clone was counted once. The chain combines TRBV7-3 with TRBJ1-1, with 8 positions matching TRBD1. The CDR3 consists of 15 residues. After removal of 4 bases from V and 4 bases from J, the junction contained 8 bases not matched to a gene. CDR1 is SGHTA and CDR2 is FQGTGA in the germline V gene. CDR3 sequence (DNA): TGTGCCAGCAGCTCTTCAGGGGGCGCAGGCACTGAAGCTTTCTTT. This translates into CASSSSGGAGTEAFF. The whole variable domain, filled in from reference TRBV7-3 and TRBJ1-1, reads GAGVSQTPSNKVTEKGKYVELRCDPISGHTALYWYRQSLGQGPEFLIYFQGTGAADDSGLPNDRFFAVRPEGSVSTLKIQRTERGDSAVYLCASSSSGGAGTEAFFGQGTRLTVV.

The chain employs TRBV19 and TRBJ1-5; D unresolved. The CDR3 sequence is 16 residues long. V was pared by 3 bases and J by 3 bases, with 15 bases between. Germline lookup yields CDR1 LNHDA and CDR2 SQIVND (reference sequence). CDR3 in amino acids: CASSMFGQIINQPQHF. The CDR3 DNA sequence: TGTGCCAGTAGTATGTTTGGGCAGATTATCAATCAGCCCCAGCATTTT.